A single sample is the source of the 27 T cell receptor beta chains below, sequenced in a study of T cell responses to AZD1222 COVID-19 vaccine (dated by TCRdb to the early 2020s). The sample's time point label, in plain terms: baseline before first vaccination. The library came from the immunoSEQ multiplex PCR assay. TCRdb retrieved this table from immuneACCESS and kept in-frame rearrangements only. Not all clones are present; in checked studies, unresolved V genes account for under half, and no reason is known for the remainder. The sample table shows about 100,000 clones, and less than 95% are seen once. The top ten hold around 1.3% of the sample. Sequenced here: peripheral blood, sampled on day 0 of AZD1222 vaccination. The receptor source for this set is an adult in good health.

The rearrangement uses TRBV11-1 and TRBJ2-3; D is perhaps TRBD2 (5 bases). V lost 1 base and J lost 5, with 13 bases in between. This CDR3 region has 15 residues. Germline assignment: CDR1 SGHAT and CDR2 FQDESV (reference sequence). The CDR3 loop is CASSLVPAGGDTQYF. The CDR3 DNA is TGTGCCAGCAGCTTAGTCCCCGCGGGTGGAGATACGCAGTATTTT.

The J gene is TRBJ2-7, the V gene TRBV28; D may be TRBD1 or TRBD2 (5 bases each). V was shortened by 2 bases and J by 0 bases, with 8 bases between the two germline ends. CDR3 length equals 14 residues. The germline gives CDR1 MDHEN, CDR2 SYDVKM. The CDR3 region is CASSLEGTSYEQYF. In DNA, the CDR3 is TGTGCCAGCAGTTTAGAGGGGACCTCCTACGAGCAGTACTTC. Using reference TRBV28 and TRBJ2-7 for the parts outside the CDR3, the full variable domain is DVKVTQSSRYLVKRTGEKVFLECVQDMDHENMFWYRQDPGLGLRLIYFSYDVKMKEKGDIPEGYSVSREKKERFSLILESASTNQTSMYLCASSLEGTSYEQYFGPGTRLTVT.

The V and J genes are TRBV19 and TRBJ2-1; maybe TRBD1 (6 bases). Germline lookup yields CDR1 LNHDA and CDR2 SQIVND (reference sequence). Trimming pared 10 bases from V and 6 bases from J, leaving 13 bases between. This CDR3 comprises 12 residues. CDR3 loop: CATLNRVNEQFF. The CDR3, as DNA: TGTGCCACTCTTAACAGGGTCAATGAGCAGTTCTTC.

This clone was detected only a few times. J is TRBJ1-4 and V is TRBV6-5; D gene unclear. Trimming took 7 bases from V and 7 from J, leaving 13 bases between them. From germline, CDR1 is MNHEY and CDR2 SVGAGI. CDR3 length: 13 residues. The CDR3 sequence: CASNFPTGEKLFF. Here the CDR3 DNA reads TGTGCCAGCAATTTCCCAACCGGTGAAAAACTGTTTTTT.

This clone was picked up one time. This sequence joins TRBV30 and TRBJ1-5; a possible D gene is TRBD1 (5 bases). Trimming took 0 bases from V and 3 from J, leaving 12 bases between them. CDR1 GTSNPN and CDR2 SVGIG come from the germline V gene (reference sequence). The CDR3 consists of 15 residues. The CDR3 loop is CAWSVLADTNQPQHF. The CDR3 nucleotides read TGTGCCTGGAGTGTACTGGCGGACACCAATCAGCCCCAGCATTTT.

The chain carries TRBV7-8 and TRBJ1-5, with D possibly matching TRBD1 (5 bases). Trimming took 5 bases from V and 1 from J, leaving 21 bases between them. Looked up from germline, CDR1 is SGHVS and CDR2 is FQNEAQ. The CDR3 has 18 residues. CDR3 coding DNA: TGTGCCAGCAGCCTTGGGCAGGGAGGTTTTGGGAGCAATCAGCCCCAGCATTTT. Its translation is CASSLGQGGFGSNQPQHF.

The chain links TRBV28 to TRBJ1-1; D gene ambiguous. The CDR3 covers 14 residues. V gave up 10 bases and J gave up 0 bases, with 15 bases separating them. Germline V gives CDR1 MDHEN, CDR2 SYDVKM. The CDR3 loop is CAIPSQWVNTEAFF. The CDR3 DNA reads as TGTGCCATCCCCTCCCAATGGGTGAACACTGAAGCTTTCTTT.

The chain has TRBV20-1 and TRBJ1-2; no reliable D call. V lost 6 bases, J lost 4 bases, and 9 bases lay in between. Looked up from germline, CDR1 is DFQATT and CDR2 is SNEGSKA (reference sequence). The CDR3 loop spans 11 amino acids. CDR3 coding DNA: TGCAGTGCCGGAGGAGCCTATGGCTACACCTTC. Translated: CSAGGAYGYTF.

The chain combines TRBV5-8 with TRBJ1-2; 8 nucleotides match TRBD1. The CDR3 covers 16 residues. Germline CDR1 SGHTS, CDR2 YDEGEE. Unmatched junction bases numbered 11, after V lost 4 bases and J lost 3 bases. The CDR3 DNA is TGTGCCAGCAGCCAAGTCTCCAGGGGGCTCGACTATGGCTACACCTTC. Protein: CASSQVSRGLDYGYTF. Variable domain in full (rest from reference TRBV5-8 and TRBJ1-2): EAGVTQSPTHLIKTRGQQATLRCSPISGHTSVYWYQQALGLGLQFLLWYDEGEERNRGNFPPRFSGRQFPNYSSELNVNALELEDSALYLCASSQVSRGLDYGYTFGSGTRLTVV.

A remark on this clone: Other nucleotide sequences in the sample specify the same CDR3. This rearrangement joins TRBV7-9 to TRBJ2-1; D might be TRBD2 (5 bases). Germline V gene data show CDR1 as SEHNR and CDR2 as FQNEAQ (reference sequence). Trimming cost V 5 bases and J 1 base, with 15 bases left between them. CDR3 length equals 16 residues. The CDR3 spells CASSLSLAGSYNEQFF. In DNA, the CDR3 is TGTGCCAGCAGCCTCTCCTTGGCGGGTTCCTACAATGAGCAGTTCTTC.

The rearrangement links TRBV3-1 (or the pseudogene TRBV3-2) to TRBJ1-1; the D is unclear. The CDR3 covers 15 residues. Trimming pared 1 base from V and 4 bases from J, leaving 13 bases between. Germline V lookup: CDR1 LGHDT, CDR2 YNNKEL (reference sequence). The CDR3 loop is CASSQGPGRFTEAFF. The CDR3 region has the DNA TGTGCCAGCAGCCAAGGGCCTGGGAGGTTCACTGAAGCTTTCTTT.

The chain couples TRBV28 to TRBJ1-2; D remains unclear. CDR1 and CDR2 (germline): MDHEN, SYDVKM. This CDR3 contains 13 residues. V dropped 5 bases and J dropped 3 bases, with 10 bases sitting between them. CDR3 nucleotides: TGTGCCAGCAGTCTCGGCTCTTACTATGGCTACACCTTC. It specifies CASSLGSYYGYTF.

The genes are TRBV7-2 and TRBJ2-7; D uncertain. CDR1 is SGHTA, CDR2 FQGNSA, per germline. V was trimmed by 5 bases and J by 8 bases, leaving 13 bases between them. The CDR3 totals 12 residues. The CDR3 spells CASSPSFRKQYF. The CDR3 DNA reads TGTGCCAGCAGCCCATCCTTTAGGAAGCAGTACTTC. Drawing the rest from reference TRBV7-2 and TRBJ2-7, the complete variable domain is GAGVSQSPSNKVTEKGKDVELRCDPISGHTALYWYRQSLGQGLEFLIYFQGNSAPDKSGLPSDRFSAERTGGSVSTLTIQRTQQEDSAVYLCASSPSFRKQYFGPGTRLTVT.

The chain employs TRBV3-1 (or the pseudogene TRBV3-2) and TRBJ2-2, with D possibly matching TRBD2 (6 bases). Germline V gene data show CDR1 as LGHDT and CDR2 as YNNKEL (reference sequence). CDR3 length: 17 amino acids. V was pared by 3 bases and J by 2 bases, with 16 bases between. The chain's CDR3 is CASSQHRGKPNTGELFF. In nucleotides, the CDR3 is TGTGCCAGCAGCCAGCACCGGGGGAAGCCAAACACCGGGGAGCTGTTTTTT.

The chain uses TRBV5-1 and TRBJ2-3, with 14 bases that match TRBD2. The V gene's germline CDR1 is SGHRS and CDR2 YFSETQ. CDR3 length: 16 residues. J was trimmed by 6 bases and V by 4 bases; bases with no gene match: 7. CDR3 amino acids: CASSATSGGAVDTQYF. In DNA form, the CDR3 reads TGCGCCAGCAGCGCGACTAGCGGGGGGGCCGTGGATACGCAGTATTTT. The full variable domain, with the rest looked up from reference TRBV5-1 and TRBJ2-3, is KAGVTQTPRYLIKTRGQQVTLSCSPISGHRSVSWYQQTPGQGLQFLFEYFSETQRNKGNFPGRFSGRQFSNSRSEMNVSTLELGDSALYLCASSATSGGAVDTQYFGPGTRLTVL.

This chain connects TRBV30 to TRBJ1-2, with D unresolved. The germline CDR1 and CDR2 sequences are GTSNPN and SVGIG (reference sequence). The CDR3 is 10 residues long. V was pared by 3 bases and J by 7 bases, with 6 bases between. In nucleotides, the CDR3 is TGTGCCTGGAGAGAACGTGGCTACACCTTC. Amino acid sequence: CAWRERGYTF.

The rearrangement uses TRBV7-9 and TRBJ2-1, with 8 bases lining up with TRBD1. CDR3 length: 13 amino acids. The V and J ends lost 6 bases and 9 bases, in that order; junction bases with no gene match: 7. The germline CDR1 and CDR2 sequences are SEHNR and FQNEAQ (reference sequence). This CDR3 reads CASRSDRGGEQFF. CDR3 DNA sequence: TGTGCCAGCAGATCTGACAGGGGCGGTGAGCAGTTCTTC.

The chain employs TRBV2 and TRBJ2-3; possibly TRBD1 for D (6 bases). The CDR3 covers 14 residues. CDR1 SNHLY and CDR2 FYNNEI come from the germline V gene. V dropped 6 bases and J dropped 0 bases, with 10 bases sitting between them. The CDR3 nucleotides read TGTGCCAGCAGACCGGACAGAAGCACAGATACGCAGTATTTT. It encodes CASRPDRSTDTQYF.

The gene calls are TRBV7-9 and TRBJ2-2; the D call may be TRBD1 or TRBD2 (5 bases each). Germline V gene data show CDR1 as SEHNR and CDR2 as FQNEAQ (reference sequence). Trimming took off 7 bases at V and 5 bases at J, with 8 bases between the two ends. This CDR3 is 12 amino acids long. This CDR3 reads CASIEGTGELFF. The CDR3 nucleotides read TGTGCCAGCATTGAGGGGACCGGGGAGCTGTTTTTT.

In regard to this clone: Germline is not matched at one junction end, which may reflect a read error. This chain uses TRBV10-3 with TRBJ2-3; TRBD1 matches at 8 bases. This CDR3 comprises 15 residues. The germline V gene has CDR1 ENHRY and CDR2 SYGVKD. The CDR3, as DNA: TGTGCCATCAGCGAGTACAGGGGGGCCACAGATACGCAGTATTTT. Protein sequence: CAISEYRGATDTQYF.

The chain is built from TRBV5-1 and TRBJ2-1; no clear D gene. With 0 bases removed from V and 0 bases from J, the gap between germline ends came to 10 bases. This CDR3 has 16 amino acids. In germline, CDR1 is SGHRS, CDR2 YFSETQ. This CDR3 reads CASSLATKSSYNEQFF. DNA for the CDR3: TGCGCCAGCAGCTTGGCCACAAAAAGCTCCTACAATGAGCAGTTCTTC.

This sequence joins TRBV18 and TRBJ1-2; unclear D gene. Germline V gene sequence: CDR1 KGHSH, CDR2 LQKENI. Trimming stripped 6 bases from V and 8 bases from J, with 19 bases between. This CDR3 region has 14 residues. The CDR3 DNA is TGTGCCAGCTCTTCCGGCGTCCGGGCAGGAGGCTACACCTTC. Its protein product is CASSSGVRAGGYTF. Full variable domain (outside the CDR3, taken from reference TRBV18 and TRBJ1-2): NAGVMQNPRHLVRRRGQEARLRCSPMKGHSHVYWYRQLPEEGLKFMVYLQKENIIDESGMPKERFSAEFPKEGPSILRIQQVVRGDSAAYFCASSSGVRAGGYTFGSGTRLTVV.

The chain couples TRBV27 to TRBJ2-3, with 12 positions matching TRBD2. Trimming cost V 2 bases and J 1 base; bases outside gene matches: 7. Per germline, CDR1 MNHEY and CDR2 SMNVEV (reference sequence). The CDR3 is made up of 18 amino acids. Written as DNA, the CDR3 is TGTGCCAGCAGTTTAGGCCTGCGACTAGCGGGGGGCACAGATACGCAGTATTTT. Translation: CASSLGLRLAGGTDTQYF.

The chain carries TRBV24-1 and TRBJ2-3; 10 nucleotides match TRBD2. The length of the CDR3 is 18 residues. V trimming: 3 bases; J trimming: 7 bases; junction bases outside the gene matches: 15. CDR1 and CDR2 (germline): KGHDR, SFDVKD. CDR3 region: CATSDPRELAGGGNTQYF. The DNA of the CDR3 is TGTGCCACCAGTGATCCCCGGGAGTTAGCGGGAGGTGGAAATACGCAGTATTTT.

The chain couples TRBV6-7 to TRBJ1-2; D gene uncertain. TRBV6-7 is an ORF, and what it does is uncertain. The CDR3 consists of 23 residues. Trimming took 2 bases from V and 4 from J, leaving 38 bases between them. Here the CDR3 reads CASSYRRGGEASAGRKIFYGYTF. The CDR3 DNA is TGTGCCAGCAGTTACAGGCGGGGTGGGGAGGCGAGCGCGGGTCGTAAAATCTTCTATGGCTACACCTTC.

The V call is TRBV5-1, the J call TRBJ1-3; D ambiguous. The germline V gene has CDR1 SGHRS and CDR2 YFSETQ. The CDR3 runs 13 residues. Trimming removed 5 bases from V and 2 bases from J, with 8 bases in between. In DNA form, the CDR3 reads TGCGCCAGCAGGGCCGAGCCTGGAAACACCATATATTTT. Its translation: CASRAEPGNTIYF.

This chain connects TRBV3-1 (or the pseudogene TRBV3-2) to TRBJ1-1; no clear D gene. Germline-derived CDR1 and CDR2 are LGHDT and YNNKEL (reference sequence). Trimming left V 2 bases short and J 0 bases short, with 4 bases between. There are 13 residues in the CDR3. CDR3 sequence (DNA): TGTGCCAGCAGCCAATTCATGAACACTGAAGCTTTCTTT. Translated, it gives CASSQFMNTEAFF.